The 27 T cell receptor beta chains in this list originate from one sample, sequenced in a study of blood T cell repertoires in COVID-19. TCRdb keeps only in-frame clones here, not all; method: immunoSEQ multiplex PCR. The table has 150,000 to 200,000 clones, around four fifths seen once; the top ten hold about 10%. Sequenced sample: peripheral blood. The receptors derive from a woman aged 80 or older with active or convalescent COVID-19.

The CDR3 DNA follows: TGTGCCAGCAGCCATGGATCTGGGGGCAGGAATGAGCAGTTCTTC. Its translation is CASSHGSGGRNEQFF. V usage is TRBV3-1 (or the pseudogene TRBV3-2) and J usage is TRBJ2-1; possible D gene TRBD1, 6 bases. Germline values: CDR1 LGHDT, CDR2 YNNKEL (reference sequence). This CDR3 has 15 amino acids. Trimming shortened V by 3 bases and J by 7 bases, and 16 bases separated the two germline ends.

The J gene is TRBJ2-3, the V gene TRBV18, with 10 bases matching TRBD1. The CDR3 length is 19 residues. V was pared by 3 bases and J by 0 bases, with 12 bases of the junction left unmatched. Germline V gene data show CDR1 as KGHSH and CDR2 as LQKENI. CDR3 protein: CASSPMTGGATASTDTQYF. CDR3 bases: TGTGCCAGCTCACCGATGACAGGGGGCGCTACGGCGAGCACAGATACGCAGTATTTT.

The J gene is TRBJ1-3, the V gene TRBV5-4; 7 bases are a match to TRBD1. Germline CDR1 is SGHNT and CDR2 is YYREEE (reference sequence). The J segment lost 3 bases and the V segment lost 10 bases, leaving 4 bases of the junction unmatched. The CDR3 covers 12 residues. The CDR3, as DNA: TGTGCCCTCGCAGGGGGTGGAAACACCATATATTTT. Its protein is CALAGGGNTIYF.

The gene calls are TRBV19 and TRBJ2-3, with D maybe TRBD2 (7 bases). The CDR3 length is 15 residues. The V and J ends lost 7 bases and 2 bases respectively, with 16 bases between them. Germline CDR1 reads LNHDA; CDR2 reads SQIVND (reference sequence). The CDR3 sequence: CASKKGGGFTDTQYF. CDR3 in DNA: TGTGCCAGTAAAAAGGGCGGGGGCTTCACAGATACGCAGTATTTT.

The chain has TRBV19 and TRBJ1-6, with TRBD1 matching 10 bases. The CDR3 contains 16 residues. The germline CDR1 and CDR2 sequences are LNHDA and SQIVND (reference sequence). The junction had 4 bases not matched to a gene; V was cut back by 5 bases and J by 3 bases. The CDR3 spells CASSRQGADYNSPLHF. The CDR3 DNA reads as TGTGCCAGTAGTCGACAGGGGGCCGACTATAATTCACCCCTCCACTTT.

The chain combines TRBV7-9 with TRBJ2-7; TRBD2 agrees at 14 bases. Germline assignment: CDR1 SEHNR and CDR2 FQNEAQ (reference sequence). The CDR3 loop spans 17 amino acids. Trimming removed 4 bases from V and 2 bases from J; junction bases left unmatched: 7. CDR3 nucleotide sequence: TGTGCCAGCAGCTCCGGGACTAGCGGGGGACGGACCTACGAGCAGTACTTC. Translating gives CASSSGTSGGRTYEQYF.

The CDR3 nucleotides read TGTGCCAGCAGCCAAACTAGCGGGGTCACAGATACGCAGTATTTT. It encodes CASSQTSGVTDTQYF. V usage is TRBV3-1 (or the pseudogene TRBV3-2) and J usage is TRBJ2-3; the match to TRBD2 covers 10 bases. Germline loops: CDR1 LGHDT, CDR2 YNNKEL (reference sequence). This CDR3 is built from 15 residues. V shed 2 bases and J 2 bases; nucleotides not matched to a gene: 1.

The chain combines TRBV19 with TRBJ1-1; D call uncertain. CDR1 and CDR2 (germline): LNHDA, SQIVND (reference sequence). The V end was cut by 8 bases, the J end by 3 bases, with 13 bases between. The CDR3 has 13 amino acids. The CDR3, as DNA: TGTGCCAGTTCTTCTACGAGGGACACTGAAGCTTTCTTT. Its translation: CASSSTRDTEAFF.

The gene calls are TRBV6-4 and TRBJ1-2, with TRBD1 matching 10 bases. CDR1 is MRHNA and CDR2 is SNTAGT in the germline V gene. CDR3 length: 15 residues. Trimming took 4 bases from V and 4 from J; bases not matched to a gene: 6. The CDR3 DNA sequence: TGTGCCAGCAGTGCCCAGACAGGGGGCTCCTATGGCTACACCTTC. This codes for CASSAQTGGSYGYTF.

This chain connects TRBV7-2 to TRBJ2-6; 7 bases fit TRBD1. This CDR3 has 17 amino acids. The germline CDR1 and CDR2 sequences are SGHTA and FQGNSA. V was pared by 3 bases and J by 1 base, with 6 bases of the junction left unmatched. This chain's CDR3 is CASSFRDRRSGANVLTF. CDR3 coding DNA: TGTGCCAGCAGCTTTCGGGACAGACGGTCTGGGGCCAACGTCCTGACTTTC.

The V call is TRBV5-6, the J call TRBJ2-7; D might be TRBD2 (6 bases). V was shortened by 5 bases and J by 4 bases, with 19 bases between the two germline ends. Germline CDR1 is SGHDT and CDR2 is YYEEEE. The CDR3 extends over 15 amino acids. The CDR3 reads CASSPAGTRSYEQYF. DNA for the CDR3: TGTGCCAGCAGTCCGGCCGGGACTCGTTCTTACGAGCAGTACTTC.

This sequence joins TRBV7-2 and TRBJ2-1, with TRBD1 identical over 9 bases. The CDR3 covers 13 residues. The germline CDR1 and CDR2 sequences are SGHTA and FQGNSA. Germline trimming cut 11 bases from V and 8 bases from J; bases unmatched to any gene: 10. CDR3 nucleotides: TGTGCCTCCGCGGGACAGGGAGTCGATGAGCAGTTCTTC. This gives the protein CASAGQGVDEQFF.

This clone was counted only a few times. This chain links TRBV19 with TRBJ1-2; no clear D. Trimming stripped 4 bases from V and 4 bases from J, with 16 bases between. The CDR3 contains 15 residues. Germline assignment: CDR1 LNHDA and CDR2 SQIVND (reference sequence). CDR3: CASSNQAVGGYGYTF. DNA of the CDR3: TGTGCCAGTAGTAACCAGGCCGTGGGAGGCTATGGCTACACCTTC.

The chain links TRBV6-2 or TRBV6-3 to TRBJ1-2; D remains ambiguous. The CDR3 has 13 amino acids. V dropped 2 bases and J dropped 4 bases, with 8 bases sitting between them. Looked up from germline, CDR1 is MNHEY and CDR2 is SVGEGT. The CDR3: CASSYTDIYGYTF. CDR3 nucleotides: TGTGCCAGCAGTTACACCGACATCTATGGCTACACCTTC.

This chain connects TRBV5-1 to TRBJ1-6; 9 positions agree with TRBD1. The length of the CDR3 is 18 residues. Germline trimming cut 1 base from V and 2 bases from J; bases unmatched to any gene: 7. In germline, CDR1 is SGHRS, CDR2 YFSETQ. CDR3 DNA sequence: TGCGCCAGCAGCTTGCTCGGACAGGGGTGGACCTATAATTCACCCCTCCACTTT. Protein sequence: CASSLLGQGWTYNSPLHF.

V is TRBV27 and J is TRBJ1-2, with D possibly TRBD1 on 5 matching bases. CDR3 length: 13 amino acids. Germline V CDR1 and CDR2: MNHEY, SMNVEV (reference sequence). V dropped 4 bases and J dropped 8 bases, with 14 bases sitting between them. The CDR3: CASSSWTEGGYTF. Written as DNA, the CDR3 is TGTGCCAGCAGTTCCTGGACGGAGGGGGGCTACACCTTC.

The rearrangement joins TRBV5-1 to TRBJ1-1, with a tentative D call TRBD1 (6 bases). Germline lookup yields CDR1 SGHRS and CDR2 YFSETQ. The V end was cut by 3 bases, the J end by 1 base, with 7 bases between. The CDR3 spans 13 residues. DNA for the CDR3: TGCGCCAGCAGCTGGGGACAGAACACTGAAGCTTTCTTT. This sequence encodes CASSWGQNTEAFF.

This clone was counted a few times. The chain joins TRBV5-8 to TRBJ2-2; unclear D gene. This CDR3 contains 14 residues. V dropped 6 bases and J dropped 5 bases, with 14 bases sitting between them. CDR1 and CDR2 (germline): SGHTS, YDEGEE. CDR3 loop: CASTWYLRTGELFF. CDR3 nucleotide sequence: TGTGCCAGCACATGGTACTTGAGAACCGGGGAGCTGTTTTTT.

The rearrangement joins TRBV19 to TRBJ1-5; TRBD1 is a possible D gene (5 bases). V was trimmed by 7 bases and J by 4 bases, leaving 17 bases between them. This CDR3 is 15 amino acids long. Germline V CDR1 and CDR2: LNHDA, SQIVND (reference sequence). The CDR3 DNA follows: TGTGCCAGTATCCCCGGGACTGTTCTTAATCAGCCCCAGCATTTT. Translated, it gives CASIPGTVLNQPQHF. The full variable domain, rest sourced from reference TRBV19 and TRBJ1-5, is DGGITQSPKYLFRKEGQNVTLSCEQNLNHDAMYWYRQDPGQGLRLIYYSQIVNDFQKGDIAEGYSVSREKKESFPLTVTSAQKNPTAFYLCASIPGTVLNQPQHFGDGTRLSIL.

The rearrangement joins TRBV18 to TRBJ2-7; D perhaps matches TRBD1 (7 bases). The CDR3 has 13 residues. Germline CDR1 and CDR2: KGHSH and LQKENI. V was clipped by 4 bases and J by 3 bases, with 10 bases between them. The CDR3 DNA is TGTGCCAGCTCACTCCAGGGGGGCTACGAGCAGTACTTC. It encodes CASSLQGGYEQYF.

This chain uses TRBV30 with TRBJ1-3; D may be TRBD1 (5 bases). Per germline, CDR1 GTSNPN and CDR2 SVGIG (reference sequence). The CDR3 covers 11 residues. CDR3 coding DNA: TGTGCTCTAGGGGCGGGAAACACCATATATTTT. It codes for CALGAGNTIYF.

The V call is TRBV25-1, the J call TRBJ2-2, with D maybe TRBD1 (5 bases). V lost 6 bases to trimming and J lost 5 bases, with 19 bases between them. The CDR3 is made up of 16 amino acids. Per the germline V gene, CDR1 is MGHDK and CDR2 is SYGVNS. The CDR3, as DNA: TGTGCCAGCAGCGTCACAGGCCTTGGTAGGACCGGGGAGCTGTTTTTT. Its protein is CASSVTGLGRTGELFF.

The rearrangement joins TRBV4-1 to TRBJ1-4; D call uncertain. This CDR3 contains 14 residues. Trimming took 1 base from V and 8 from J, leaving 11 bases between them. Germline assignment: CDR1 MGHRA and CDR2 YSYEKL. CDR3 amino acids: CASSQGGGWEKLFF. The CDR3 bases are TGCGCCAGCAGCCAAGGGGGAGGTTGGGAAAAACTGTTTTTT.

The chain links TRBV4-1 to TRBJ1-4; D remains ambiguous. CDR1 and CDR2 from the germline V gene are MGHRA and YSYEKL. This CDR3 has 16 residues. V gave up 4 bases and J gave up 0 bases, with 12 bases separating them. This chain's CDR3 is CASSRAGGATNEKLFF. For the CDR3, the DNA is TGCGCCAGCAGCCGAGCTGGCGGGGCAACTAATGAAAAACTGTTTTTT.

The chain uses TRBV18 and TRBJ2-3; D is possibly TRBD2 (5 bases). V was trimmed by 3 bases and J by 6 bases, leaving 10 bases between them. The V gene's germline CDR1 is KGHSH and CDR2 LQKENI. CDR3 length: 13 residues. The CDR3 DNA reads as TGTGCCAGCTCACCCGGGGTATCGGATACGCAGTATTTT. Translation gives CASSPGVSDTQYF.

J is TRBJ2-7 and V is TRBV10-3; 8 nucleotides match TRBD2. V shed 5 bases, J shed 0 bases, and the junction held 6 bases outside the gene matches. Germline CDR1 reads ENHRY; CDR2 reads SYGVKD. The CDR3 runs to 15 residues. CDR3 sequence reads: CAISPRGGSSYEQYF. The CDR3 DNA reads TGTGCCATCAGTCCCCGGGGGGGGAGCTCCTACGAGCAGTACTTC.

This rearrangement joins TRBV5-1 to TRBJ1-4; D possibly corresponds to TRBD1 (6 bases). CDR3 length: 14 residues. Germline values: CDR1 SGHRS, CDR2 YFSETQ. V was trimmed by 3 bases and J by 2 bases, leaving 8 bases between them. This chain's CDR3 is CASSYRETNEKLFF. The CDR3 bases are TGCGCCAGCAGCTACAGGGAGACTAATGAAAAACTGTTTTTT.